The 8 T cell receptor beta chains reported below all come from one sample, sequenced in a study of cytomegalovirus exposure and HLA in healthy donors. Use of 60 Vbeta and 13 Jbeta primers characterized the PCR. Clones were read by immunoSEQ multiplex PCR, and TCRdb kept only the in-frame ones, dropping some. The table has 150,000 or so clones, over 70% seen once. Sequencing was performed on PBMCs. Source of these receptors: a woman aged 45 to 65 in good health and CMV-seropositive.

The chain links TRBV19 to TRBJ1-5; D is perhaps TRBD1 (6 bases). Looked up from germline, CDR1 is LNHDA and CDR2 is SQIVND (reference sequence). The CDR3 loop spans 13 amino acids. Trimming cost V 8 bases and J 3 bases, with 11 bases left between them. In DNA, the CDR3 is TGTGCCAGTGGAGACAGGACCAATCAGCCCCAGCATTTT. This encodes CASGDRTNQPQHF.

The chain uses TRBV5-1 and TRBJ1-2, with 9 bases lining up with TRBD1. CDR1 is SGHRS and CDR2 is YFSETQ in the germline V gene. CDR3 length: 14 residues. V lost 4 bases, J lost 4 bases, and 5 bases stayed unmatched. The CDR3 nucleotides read TGCGCCAGCAGCGGACAGGGGAGTACCTATGGCTACACCTTC. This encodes CASSGQGSTYGYTF.

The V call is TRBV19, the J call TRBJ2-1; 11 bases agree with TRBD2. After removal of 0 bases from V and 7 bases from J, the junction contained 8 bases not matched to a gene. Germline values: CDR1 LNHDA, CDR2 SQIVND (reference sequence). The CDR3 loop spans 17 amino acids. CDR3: CASSIDPSGGPRNEQFF. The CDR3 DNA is TGTGCCAGTAGTATAGACCCTAGCGGGGGGCCTCGGAATGAGCAGTTCTTC.

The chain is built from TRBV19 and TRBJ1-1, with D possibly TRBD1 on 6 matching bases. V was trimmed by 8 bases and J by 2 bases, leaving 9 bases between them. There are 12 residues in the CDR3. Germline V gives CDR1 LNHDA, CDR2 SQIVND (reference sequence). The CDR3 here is CASQGPNTEAFF. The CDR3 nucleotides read TGTGCCAGTCAGGGGCCTAACACTGAAGCTTTCTTT.

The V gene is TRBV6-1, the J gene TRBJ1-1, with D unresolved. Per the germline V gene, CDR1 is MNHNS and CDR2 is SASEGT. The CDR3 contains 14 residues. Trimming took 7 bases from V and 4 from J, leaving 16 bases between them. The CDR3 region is CASNLPFSGTEAFF. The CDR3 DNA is TGTGCCAGCAACCTCCCCTTCTCGGGCACTGAAGCTTTCTTT.

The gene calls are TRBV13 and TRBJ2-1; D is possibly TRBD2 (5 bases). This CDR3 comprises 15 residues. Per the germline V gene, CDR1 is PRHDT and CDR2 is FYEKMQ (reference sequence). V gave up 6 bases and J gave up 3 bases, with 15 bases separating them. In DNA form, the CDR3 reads TGTGCCAGCAGTCCTACTGTTACTAGCTACAATGAGCAGTTCTTC. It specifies CASSPTVTSYNEQFF.

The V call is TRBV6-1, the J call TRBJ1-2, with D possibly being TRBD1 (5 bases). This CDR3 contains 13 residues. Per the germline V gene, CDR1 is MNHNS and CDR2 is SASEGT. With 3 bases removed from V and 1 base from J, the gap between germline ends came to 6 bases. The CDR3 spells CASSETVNYGYTF. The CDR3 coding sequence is TGTGCCAGCAGTGAGACAGTTAACTATGGCTACACCTTC.

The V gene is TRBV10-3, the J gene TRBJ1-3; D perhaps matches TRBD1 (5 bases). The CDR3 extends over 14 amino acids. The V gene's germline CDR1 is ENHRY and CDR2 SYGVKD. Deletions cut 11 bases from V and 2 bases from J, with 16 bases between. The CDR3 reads CAAAQGVPGNTIYF. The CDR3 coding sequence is TGTGCCGCCGCTCAGGGTGTACCTGGAAACACCATATATTTT.